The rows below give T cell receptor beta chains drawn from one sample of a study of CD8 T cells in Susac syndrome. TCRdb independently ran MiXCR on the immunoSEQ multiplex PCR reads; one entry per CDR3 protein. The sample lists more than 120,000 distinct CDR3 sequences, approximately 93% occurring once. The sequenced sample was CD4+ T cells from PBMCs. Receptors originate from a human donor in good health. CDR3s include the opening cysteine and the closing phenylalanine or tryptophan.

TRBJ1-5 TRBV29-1 CSVGTGSNQPQLF
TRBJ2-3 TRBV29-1 CSVHSGLTYTQYF
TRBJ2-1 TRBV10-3 CAISEFQPGDNEQFF
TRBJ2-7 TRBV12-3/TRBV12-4 CASSLGTEQYF
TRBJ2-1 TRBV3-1 CASSQAPGGTQFF
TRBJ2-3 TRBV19 CASSTYYGTWQYF
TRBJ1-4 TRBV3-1 CASSQLEKLFF
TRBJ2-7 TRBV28 CASSLAVDSYEQYF
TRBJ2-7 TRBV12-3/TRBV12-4 CASSLSRGSYEQYF
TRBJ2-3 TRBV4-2 CASSQDPAGGLQDTQYF
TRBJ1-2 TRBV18 CASSPPRTGNYGYTF
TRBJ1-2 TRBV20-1 CSARPGTGDGYTF
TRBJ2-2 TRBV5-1 CASSLGDRWNTGELFF
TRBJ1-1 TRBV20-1 CSADRGTNTEAFF
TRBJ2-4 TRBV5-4 CASSLGLAGAEVIQYF
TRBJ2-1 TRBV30 CAWSVSNEQFF
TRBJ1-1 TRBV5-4 CASIQWGGNTEAFF
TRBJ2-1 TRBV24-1 CATSDPGTGVSEQFF
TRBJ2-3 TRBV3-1 CASSQYGTLLTDTQYF
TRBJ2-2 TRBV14 CASSHQGNTGELFF
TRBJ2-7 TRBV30 CASNLVDRGENYEQYF
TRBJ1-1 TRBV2 CASRQGLGTEAFF
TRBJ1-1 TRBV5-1 CASSLPDRGGTEAFF
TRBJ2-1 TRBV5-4 CASSLGPTGEQFF
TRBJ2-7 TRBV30 CAWSVAGAMYF
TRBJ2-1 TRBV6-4 CASSAFTSGLYNEQFF
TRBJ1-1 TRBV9 CASSRSTGPYTEAFF
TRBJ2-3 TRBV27 CASSRTSGEDTQYF
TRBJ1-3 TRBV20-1 CSAPGGSYNTIYF
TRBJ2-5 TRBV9 CASSVGGLAGTQYF
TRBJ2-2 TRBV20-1 CSANPGLAGGLGNTGELFF
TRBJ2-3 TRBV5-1 CASSLDGGWTDTQYF
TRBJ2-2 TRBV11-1 CASSLRSTGELFF
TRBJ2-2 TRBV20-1 CSARDVGLAVNTGELFF
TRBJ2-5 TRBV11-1 CASSLALLAGGRETQYF
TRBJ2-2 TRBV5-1 CASSLYVTGELFF